This T cell receptor (beta chain) came from a study of technical replicates of blood from a few donors (dated by TCRdb to about 2017). The germline V gene specifies MDHEN as CDR1 and SYDVKM as CDR2. Reading from cysteine to phenylalanine, the CDR3 counts 14 amino acids. The retained sequence is limited to the CDR3, 42 bases, with the frame set at the first base. Deletion took 6 bases off V and 5 bases off J, with a span of 16 bases between the germline ends. Libraries were built with the immunoSEQ multiplex PCR assay. TCRdb took over this immuneACCESS table, retaining in-frame rearrangements with V and J assigned. Such tables are incomplete; in checked studies, under half of the missing clones stem from an unresolved V gene, and the remainder is unexplained. For this sample the table gives 60,000 to 90,000 clones, of which nearly 98% were detected only once. The ten largest account for 0.2% to 0.25% of the sample.

As concerns this clone: Its target antigen remains unknown. No base quality values were provided; no much bigger clone lies one nucleotide off.

The V and J segments used are TRBV28 and TRBJ2-5; the D segment could be TRBD2, given 6 matching bases. The TCR sequence derives from a human donor in good health. Sequencing was performed on T cells isolated from PBMCs. For the CDR3, the sequence is CASRQQEGGETQYF. The DNA reads as follows: TGTGCCAGCAGACAACAGGAGGGTGGGGAGACCCAGTACTTC.